These 30 T cell receptor beta chains were all obtained from the same sample, sequenced in a study of cytomegalovirus exposure and HLA in healthy donors. The PCR contained 60 Vbeta and 13 Jbeta primers. Assay used: immunoSEQ multiplex PCR; TCRdb lists only in-frame clones, some missing. Altogether some 170,000 clones are present, around 80% being singletons, with the ten largest covering 5.5% to 8%. The specimen sequenced was PBMCs. The receptor source for this set is a woman aged 30 to 39 in good health and CMV-seropositive.

This clone was picked up one time. The V and J genes are TRBV6-5 and TRBJ2-3, with 7 bases identical to TRBD2. V was pared by 4 bases and J by 1 base, with 5 bases of the junction left unmatched. CDR3 size: 15 residues. Germline V lookup: CDR1 MNHEY, CDR2 SVGAGI. The CDR3 here is CASSSTAGGTDTQYF. The CDR3 coding sequence is TGTGCCAGCAGTTCCACGGCGGGGGGCACAGATACGCAGTATTTT.

This clone was counted only a few times. This rearrangement joins TRBV11-3 to TRBJ2-7; D is ambiguous. CDR1 SGHNT and CDR2 YENEEA come from the germline V gene. The CDR3 totals 16 residues. V lost 1 base and J lost 0, with 13 bases in between. As DNA, the CDR3 is TGTGCCAGCAGCTTAGCGGTTCGGTCAAGCTCCTACGAGCAGTACTTC. Its translation: CASSLAVRSSSYEQYF.

This chain uses TRBV19 with TRBJ1-1; D possibly corresponds to TRBD1 (5 bases). This CDR3 region has 14 residues. Trimming removed 3 bases at V and 5 bases at J, with 13 bases between. In germline, CDR1 is LNHDA, CDR2 SQIVND (reference sequence). The CDR3 protein is CASSMTGGGTEAFF. The DNA for the CDR3 is TGTGCCAGTAGTATGACCGGGGGAGGAACTGAAGCTTTCTTT.

V and J are TRBV5-1 and TRBJ2-1; no reliable D call. This CDR3 spans 14 amino acids. The ends were cut back, 7 bases at V and 5 bases at J, with 16 bases in the middle. The V gene's germline CDR1 is SGHRS and CDR2 YFSETQ. CDR3 coding DNA: TGCGCCAGCCTCCCAGGTGCCTTCCACAATGAGCAGTTCTTC. Amino acids: CASLPGAFHNEQFF. Full variable domain (remainder filled in from reference TRBV5-1 and TRBJ2-1): KAGVTQTPRYLIKTRGQQVTLSCSPISGHRSVSWYQQTPGQGLQFLFEYFSETQRNKGNFPGRFSGRQFSNSRSEMNVSTLELGDSALYLCASLPGAFHNEQFFGPGTRLTVL.

This sequence joins TRBV5-1 and TRBJ1-5; 7 bases map to TRBD1. Trimming took 3 bases from V and 9 from J; bases not matched to a gene: 9. This CDR3 spans 14 amino acids. Germline-derived CDR1 and CDR2 are SGHRS and YFSETQ. Here the CDR3 DNA reads TGCGCCAGCAGCTATAGACAGGGAGGCTGGCCCCAGCATTTT. It codes for CASSYRQGGWPQHF.

The chain carries TRBV28 and TRBJ2-2, with TRBD2 as a possible D gene (5 bases). Looked up from germline, CDR1 is MDHEN and CDR2 is SYDVKM. V lost 7 bases and J lost 6, with 15 bases in between. This CDR3 region has 14 residues. The CDR3 nucleotides read TGTGCCAGCAAAACCTCCGGGGAACCCGGGGAGCTGTTTTTT. Translated, it gives CASKTSGEPGELFF.

The chain is built from TRBV5-6 and TRBJ1-6, with D possibly matching TRBD1 (6 bases). This CDR3 has 16 residues. Trimming pared 3 bases from V and 10 bases from J, leaving 20 bases between. The germline gives CDR1 SGHDT, CDR2 YYEEEE. This CDR3 reads CASSWGGAGTFSPLHF. CDR3 nucleotides: TGTGCCAGCAGCTGGGGGGGGGCAGGGACGTTCTCACCCCTCCACTTT. The whole variable domain, remainder taken from reference TRBV5-6 and TRBJ1-6, is DAGVTQSPTHLIKTRGQQVTLRCSPKSGHDTVSWYQQALGQGPQFIFQYYEEEERQRGNFPDRFSGHQFPNYSSELNVNALLLGDSALYLCASSWGGAGTFSPLHFGNGTRLTVT.

The chain joins TRBV4-1 to TRBJ1-2; TRBD1 aligns across 9 bases. Trimming removed 2 bases from V and 5 bases from J; junction bases left unmatched: 6. This CDR3 region has 15 residues. In germline, CDR1 is MGHRA, CDR2 YSYEKL. CDR3 region: CASSQTTGGEYGYTF. In DNA, the CDR3 is TGCGCCAGCAGCCAAACCACAGGGGGCGAATATGGCTACACCTTC.

J is TRBJ2-1 and V is TRBV4-3; 9 bases align to TRBD2. Germline values: CDR1 LGHNA, CDR2 YSLEER. The J segment lost 0 bases and the V segment lost 3 bases, leaving 6 bases of the junction unmatched. The CDR3 is made up of 17 amino acids. CDR3 residues: CASSQGGGGDSYNEQFF. As DNA, the CDR3 is TGCGCCAGCAGCCAGGGTGGCGGGGGGGACTCCTACAATGAGCAGTTCTTC.

The chain carries TRBV10-3 and TRBJ1-6, with D unresolved. The V gene's germline CDR1 is ENHRY and CDR2 SYGVKD. CDR3 size: 15 residues. Deletions cut 6 bases from V and 0 bases from J, with 9 bases between. CDR3 in DNA: TGTGCCATCAGACCGACGGGCTCCTATAATTCACCCCTCCACTTT. Its protein is CAIRPTGSYNSPLHF.

The chain couples TRBV5-1 to TRBJ2-3, with D possibly matching TRBD2 (6 bases). Germline CDR1 SGHRS, CDR2 YFSETQ. CDR3 length equals 17 residues. V lost 0 bases and J 0 bases, leaving 14 bases between the germline ends. DNA of the CDR3: TGCGCCAGCAGCTTGGGGTACGGGGGAACTAGCACAGATACGCAGTATTTT. Translated: CASSLGYGGTSTDTQYF.

The chain links TRBV19 to TRBJ1-1, with D hard to call. Germline CDR1 LNHDA, CDR2 SQIVND (reference sequence). V dropped 5 bases and J dropped 5 bases, with 15 bases sitting between them. The CDR3 consists of 14 residues. The CDR3 spells CASSPKRLSTEAFF. CDR3 DNA sequence: TGTGCCAGTAGTCCAAAGAGGCTATCTACTGAAGCTTTCTTT.

The chain couples TRBV5-4 to TRBJ2-1, with a tentative D call TRBD2 (6 bases). Germline loops: CDR1 SGHNT, CDR2 YYREEE (reference sequence). This CDR3 region has 16 residues. The V gene lost 2 bases and the J gene lost 1 base, with 13 bases spanning the gap. CDR3 amino acids: CASSLGAGSSYNEQFF. CDR3 coding DNA: TGTGCCAGCAGCTTAGGTGCGGGGAGTTCCTACAATGAGCAGTTCTTC.

V usage is TRBV19 and J usage is TRBJ1-5; 10 bases are shared with TRBD1. Germline lookup yields CDR1 LNHDA and CDR2 SQIVND (reference sequence). The CDR3 covers 16 residues. Trimming at V came to 10 bases and at J to 3 bases, leaving 12 bases not matched to a gene. The CDR3 loop reads CATWDRGHQNNQPQHF. The CDR3 nucleotides read TGTGCCACCTGGGACAGGGGCCACCAGAACAATCAGCCCCAGCATTTT.

The chain joins TRBV7-9 to TRBJ1-2; TRBD1 might be the D (6 bases). Trimming pared 5 bases from V and 1 base from J, leaving 14 bases between. Germline CDR1 SEHNR, CDR2 FQNEAQ (reference sequence). The CDR3 runs to 15 residues. The CDR3 loop reads CASSLGGPGNYGYTF. CDR3 DNA: TGTGCCAGCAGCCTTGGGGGCCCTGGTAACTATGGCTACACCTTC.

The J gene is TRBJ1-1, the V gene TRBV5-1; TRBD1 matches 7 bases. CDR1 and CDR2 (germline): SGHRS, YFSETQ. The trim removed 6 bases at V and 0 bases at J, leaving 5 bases unmatched. The CDR3 sequence is 14 residues long. CDR3 region: CASKQGPMNTEAFF. CDR3 coding DNA: TGCGCCAGCAAACAGGGGCCCATGAACACTGAAGCTTTCTTT.

This chain connects TRBV28 to TRBJ2-1; TRBD2 might be the D (5 bases). V was cut by 6 bases and J by 0 bases, with 12 bases left in between. The CDR3 runs to 15 residues. Germline V CDR1 and CDR2: MDHEN, SYDVKM. CDR3: CASSGLPTSYNEQFF. CDR3 sequence (DNA): TGTGCCAGCAGCGGACTTCCGACCTCCTACAATGAGCAGTTCTTC.

The chain is built from TRBV9 and TRBJ2-1; weak D call: TRBD1 (6 bases). CDR1 is SGDLS and CDR2 is YYNGEE in the germline V gene. The CDR3 has 17 amino acids. V lost 4 bases and J 2 bases, leaving 19 bases between the germline ends. The CDR3 is CASSPGRWDTPYNEQFF. The CDR3 nucleotides are TGTGCCAGCAGCCCAGGACGATGGGACACCCCCTACAATGAGCAGTTCTTC.

The CDR3, as DNA: TGCGCCAGCAGCCAAAGGCTAGCGGGGCAAAATGAGCAGTTCTTC. It encodes CASSQRLAGQNEQFF. This rearrangement joins TRBV4-3 to TRBJ2-1; TRBD2 agrees at 9 bases. Germline V gene lookup returns CDR1 LGHNA and CDR2 YSLEER. The V segment lost 2 bases and the J segment 7 bases; nucleotides outside the gene matches: 6. The CDR3 runs 15 residues.

V usage is TRBV2 and J usage is TRBJ1-5; maybe TRBD1 (5 bases). Germline CDR1 SNHLY, CDR2 FYNNEI. The CDR3 spans 14 residues. V lost 4 bases and J lost 4, with 11 bases in between. The CDR3 DNA follows: TGTGCCAGCAGTGTAATGAAGGGGAATCAGCCCCAGCATTTT. It translates to CASSVMKGNQPQHF.

The J gene is TRBJ2-5, the V gene TRBV9; weak D call: TRBD2 (5 bases). Trimming cost V 2 bases and J 5 bases, with 13 bases left between them. This CDR3 has 14 amino acids. Germline CDR1 SGDLS, CDR2 YYNGEE. CDR3 nucleotides: TGTGCCAGCAGCGTCTTCGGGGAAGGGGAGACCCAGTACTTC. Its protein is CASSVFGEGETQYF.

The rearrangement uses TRBV7-2 and TRBJ2-3; 9 bases agree with TRBD2. V was pared by 4 bases and J by 7 bases, with 9 bases of the junction left unmatched. CDR1 SGHTA and CDR2 FQGNSA come from the germline V gene. This CDR3 is built from 15 residues. The CDR3 protein is CASSSGRGGPYTQYF. In DNA form, the CDR3 reads TGTGCCAGCAGCTCCGGGCGGGGGGGGCCATATACGCAGTATTTT.

The genes are TRBV7-2 and TRBJ2-5, with 7 bases lining up with TRBD2. This CDR3 contains 13 residues. Trimming took 5 bases from V and 4 from J; bases not matched to a gene: 4. CDR1 is SGHTA and CDR2 is FQGNSA in the germline V gene. The CDR3 nucleotides read TGTGCCAGCAGCCCTTGGGGGGGAGAGACCCAGTACTTC. As protein: CASSPWGGETQYF.

The chain couples TRBV5-1 to TRBJ2-1; TRBD1 is a possible D gene (6 bases). This CDR3 is 13 amino acids long. Trimming took 3 bases from V and 5 from J, leaving 9 bases between them. Germline CDR1 and CDR2: SGHRS and YFSETQ. In nucleotides, the CDR3 is TGCGCCAGCAGCTGGGGACAAAACAATGAGCAGTTCTTC. The encoded protein is CASSWGQNNEQFF.

CDR3 nucleotides: TGTGCCAGCAGTAGCGGGACTAGCGGGACCCGAGGGACCCAGTACTTC. Translated, it gives CASSSGTSGTRGTQYF. The chain employs TRBV28 and TRBJ2-5, with 13 nucleotides matching TRBD2. This CDR3 comprises 16 residues. Looked up from germline, CDR1 is MDHEN and CDR2 is SYDVKM. V was pared by 5 bases and J by 7 bases, with 10 bases of the junction left unmatched.

This chain connects TRBV7-6 to TRBJ2-1; D is perhaps TRBD1 (8 bases). The ends were cut back, 5 bases at V and 1 base at J, with 18 bases in the middle. This CDR3 region has 17 residues. Germline CDR1 and CDR2: SGHVS and FNYEAQ. CDR3 region: CASSLYTGGLSYNEQFF. The CDR3, as DNA: TGTGCCAGCAGCCTCTACACAGGGGGACTATCCTACAATGAGCAGTTCTTC.

The V call is TRBV5-4, the J call TRBJ1-2; the match to TRBD1 covers 7 bases. Germline CDR1 is SGHNT and CDR2 is YYREEE (reference sequence). CDR3 length equals 15 residues. The V gene end was trimmed by 0 bases and the J gene end by 3 bases; junction bases not matched to a gene: 5. CDR3 protein: CASSLARQGDYGYTF. For the CDR3, the DNA is TGTGCCAGCAGCTTGGCCAGACAGGGCGACTATGGCTACACCTTC. Supplemented by reference TRBV5-4 and TRBJ1-2, the full variable domain reads ETGVTQSPTHLIKTRGQQVTLRCSSQSGHNTVSWYQQALGQGPQFIFQYYREEENGRGNFPPRFSGLQFPNYSSELNVNALELDDSALYLCASSLARQGDYGYTFGSGTRLTVV.

The CDR3 loop reads CASSTQRGSYEQYF. The CDR3 bases are TGTGCCAGCAGTACACAAAGGGGGTCCTACGAGCAGTACTTC. The chain recombines TRBV28 with TRBJ2-7; possibly TRBD1 for D (6 bases). Germline loops: CDR1 MDHEN, CDR2 SYDVKM. V gave up 5 bases and J gave up 1 base, with 12 bases separating them. The CDR3 runs to 14 residues.

The V call is TRBV5-3, the J call TRBJ1-5; D is uncertain. TRBV5-3 is known as an ORF, though its function is uncertain. CDR3 length: 16 amino acids. V was trimmed by 0 bases and J by 4 bases, leaving 14 bases between them. The CDR3 bases are TGTGCCAGAAGCTTGGTACGGGTAGGAGGTAATCAGCCCCAGCATTTT. Translation: CARSLVRVGGNQPQHF.

This sequence joins TRBV4-2 and TRBJ2-5; the match to TRBD1 covers 7 bases. CDR3 size: 13 residues. CDR1 LGHNA and CDR2 YNFKEQ come from the germline V gene. V lost 4 bases, J lost 4 bases, and 3 bases stayed unmatched. CDR3 sequence: CASSPQGTETQYF. CDR3 DNA: TGTGCCAGCAGCCCACAGGGGACAGAGACCCAGTACTTC.